This paragraph covers one T cell receptor beta chain sequence. Its antigen is undetermined. This sample is part of a study of cytomegalovirus exposure and HLA in healthy donors. Whole-study results and caveats: The productive fraction for most TCR beta V segments was about 90% or about 30% in an earlier analysis. A later analysis by the authors found several of the most significant clusters apparently linked to common viral pathogens.

The PCR was carried out with 60 Vbeta primers and 13 Jbeta primers. Clones were read by immunoSEQ multiplex PCR, and TCRdb kept only the in-frame ones, dropping some. This table has about 110,000 clones, about 68% appearing once. The V gene's germline CDR1 is SGHRS and CDR2 YFSETQ. The V segment lost 3 bases and the J segment 5 bases; nucleotides outside the gene matches: 9. This CDR3 is built from 16 residues. This clonotype originated in a man aged 25-45 years in good health and CMV-seropositive. Sequencing was done on a sample of PBMCs. J is TRBJ1-5 and V is TRBV5-1, with TRBD1 matching 9 bases. DNA of the CDR3: TGCGCCAGCAGCTATGGGGTGACAGGGGGTGATCAGCCCCAGCATTTT. This codes for CASSYGVTGGDQPQHF.